This TCR beta chain is from a study of blood T cell repertoires in COVID-19. At the level of the study: Nucleic acid was either cDNA or gDNA, and it came from T cells, B-cell-depleted T cells, or PBMCs.

Per the original data handling: How many nucleated cells were present was estimated from reference gene primer amplification. TCRdb's table, derived via immunoSEQ multiplex PCR, lists solely in-frame clones and lacks some. V, J and clone size reflect that table, while D and trimming were determined from the DNA. The sample has roughly 78,000 clones, around 89% seen once. The V gene's germline CDR1 is SGHAT and CDR2 FQNNGV. The V and J ends lost 4 bases and 4 bases, in that order; junction bases with no gene match: 9. CDR3 length: 15 amino acids. This TCR came from a man in his 60s with acute or convalescent COVID-19. The genes are TRBV11-2 and TRBJ1-1; TRBD1 aligns across 7 bases. The specimen sequenced was peripheral blood. The CDR3 bases are TGTGCCAGCAGCTATTCGACAGGGCTGCGCACTGAAGCTTTCTTT. Amino acid sequence: CASSYSTGLRTEAFF.